This T cell receptor beta chain was sequenced in a study of blood T cell repertoires in COVID-19. Enrolled during active infection, Seattle patients were then followed longitudinally. Here immunoSEQ multiplex PCR was the method, and the copy in TCRdb shows in-frame clones only, minus some. Among 240,000 or so clones listed, 80% to 90% were seen once. CDR3 length: 15 amino acids. Germline-derived CDR1 and CDR2 are SGHTS and YDEGEE. Trimming removed 0 bases from V and 3 bases from J, with 12 bases in between. This TCR came from a woman of 80 years or more with COVID-19, enrolled during active disease. The sequencing input was peripheral blood. The V and J genes are TRBV5-8 and TRBJ1-2; D is perhaps TRBD1 (5 bases). CDR3 sequence: CASSLDRRGHYGYTF. The CDR3 bases are TGTGCCAGCAGCTTGGATAGAAGGGGCCACTATGGCTACACCTTC.